One sample yielded the 25 T cell receptor beta chains listed below, sequenced in a study of blood T cell repertoires in COVID-19. The assay was immunoSEQ multiplex PCR, and TCRdb's table has in-frame clones only and misses some. This repertoire shows 120,000 or so clones, about four fifths found once; its top ten account for about a sixth. Sequenced material: peripheral blood. These TCRs come from a woman aged 45-65 years with acute or convalescent COVID-19.

The chain uses TRBV28 and TRBJ1-4, with D possibly TRBD1 on 5 matching bases. Trimming stripped 5 bases from V and 4 bases from J, with 20 bases between. CDR1 and CDR2 (germline): MDHEN, SYDVKM. The CDR3 is 17 residues long. The CDR3 sequence: CASSLPRPTANNEKLFF. In DNA, the CDR3 is TGTGCCAGCAGTCTTCCTCGACCGACAGCTAATAATGAAAAACTGTTTTTT.

The gene calls are TRBV7-2 and TRBJ2-3; 9 bases agree with TRBD2. CDR3 length: 17 amino acids. Germline V gene lookup returns CDR1 SGHTA and CDR2 FQGNSA. V was pared by 1 base and J by 0 bases, with 5 bases of the junction left unmatched. The CDR3 reads CASSLVGAGGSTDTQYF. The CDR3 DNA reads as TGTGCCAGCAGCTTAGTGGGAGCGGGGGGTAGCACAGATACGCAGTATTTT.

The J gene is TRBJ1-2, the V gene TRBV27; D possibly corresponds to TRBD1 (6 bases). The CDR3 extends over 13 amino acids. Trimming took off 3 bases at V and 3 bases at J, with 8 bases between the two ends. Germline assignment: CDR1 MNHEY and CDR2 SMNVEV (reference sequence). The CDR3 region has the DNA TGTGCCAGCAGTTTTAACAGGGACTATGGCTACACCTTC. Amino acid sequence: CASSFNRDYGYTF.

This clone has a handful of counts. V gene TRBV7-8 combines with J gene TRBJ2-1; the match to TRBD1 covers 7 bases. The germline V gene encodes CDR1 SGHVS and CDR2 FQNEAQ. The CDR3 runs to 17 residues. J lost 0 bases, V lost 5 bases, and 10 bases had no gene match. The CDR3 sequence: CASSRTPQGSSYNEQFF. The CDR3 bases are TGTGCCAGCAGCCGCACCCCACAGGGGAGCTCCTACAATGAGCAGTTCTTC.

This CDR3 reads CASSIIAGRPDTQYF. As DNA, the CDR3 is TGTGCCAGCAGTATTATAGCGGGGCGCCCGGATACGCAGTATTTT. The chain links TRBV27 to TRBJ2-3, with 8 bases identical to TRBD2. The germline V gene has CDR1 MNHEY and CDR2 SMNVEV (reference sequence). The CDR3 spans 15 residues. V shed 5 bases and J 6 bases; nucleotides not matched to a gene: 10.

The chain links TRBV6-5 to TRBJ1-1; TRBD1 agrees at 9 bases. Germline V CDR1 and CDR2: MNHEY, SVGAGI. V was pared by 4 bases and J by 5 bases, with 5 bases of the junction left unmatched. This CDR3 spans 14 amino acids. The CDR3 DNA follows: TGTGCCAGCAGTTTACAGGGGGCTTGGACTGAAGCTTTCTTT. Translation gives CASSLQGAWTEAFF.

The chain has TRBV6-5 and TRBJ1-2; 9 bases align to TRBD1. The junction had 6 bases not matched to a gene; V was cut back by 6 bases and J by 1 base. The CDR3 totals 15 residues. The V gene's germline CDR1 is MNHEY and CDR2 SVGAGI. CDR3 region: CASRGPGQGNYGYTF. CDR3 in DNA: TGTGCCAGCAGGGGCCCGGGACAGGGTAACTATGGCTACACCTTC.

The chain couples TRBV9 to TRBJ1-5; 7 nucleotides agree with TRBD1. The CDR3 consists of 14 residues. J gave up 0 bases and V 4 bases, and 1 base lay outside the gene matches. Germline CDR1 is SGDLS and CDR2 is YYNGEE. CDR3 DNA sequence: TGTGCCAGCAGCCCAGGGGGTAGCAATCAGCCCCAGCATTTT. Protein sequence: CASSPGGSNQPQHF.

This chain joins TRBV24-1 and TRBJ2-1, with D tentatively TRBD1 (6 bases). The V and J ends lost 4 bases and 10 bases respectively, with 16 bases between them. CDR1 is KGHDR and CDR2 is SFDVKD in the germline V gene. The CDR3 extends over 14 amino acids. CDR3 sequence: CATSDQQGRWEQFF. CDR3 sequence (DNA): TGTGCCACCAGTGACCAACAGGGACGGTGGGAGCAGTTCTTC.

The chain is built from TRBV5-6 and TRBJ1-2; TRBD1 agrees at 7 bases. Trimming at V came to 2 bases and at J to 2 bases, leaving 6 bases not matched to a gene. The CDR3 totals 15 residues. Looked up from germline, CDR1 is SGHDT and CDR2 is YYEEEE. The chain's CDR3 is CASSFSPGQNYGYTF. The CDR3 DNA sequence: TGTGCCAGCAGCTTTTCACCGGGACAGAACTATGGCTACACCTTC.

V is TRBV2 and J is TRBJ1-5, with D unclear. The length of the CDR3 is 15 residues. Germline V gene data show CDR1 as SNHLY and CDR2 as FYNNEI. V was clipped by 0 bases and J by 7 bases, with 13 bases between them. CDR3 amino acids: CASSEALRGSQPQHF. As DNA, the CDR3 is TGTGCCAGCAGTGAAGCGCTTCGGGGTTCCCAGCCCCAGCATTTT.

This clone was found once. The J gene is TRBJ2-7, the V gene TRBV7-9, with 7 bases aligning to TRBD2. The CDR3 length is 15 residues. Germline V gene lookup returns CDR1 SEHNR and CDR2 FQNEAQ (reference sequence). The trim removed 5 bases at V and 1 base at J, leaving 8 bases unmatched. Here the CDR3 reads CASSPRGGSSYEQYF. DNA for the CDR3: TGTGCCAGCAGCCCTAGGGGCGGGAGTTCCTACGAGCAGTACTTC.

The CDR3 DNA is TGTGCCAGCAGCCAAGAGACCAGGGGACGTGGAATGAGAGAGGACACTGAAGCTTTCTTT. Protein product: CASSQETRGRGMREDTEAFF. The genes are TRBV3-1 (or the pseudogene TRBV3-2) and TRBJ1-1; weak D call: TRBD1 (6 bases). This CDR3 contains 20 residues. The V gene's germline CDR1 is LGHDT and CDR2 YNNKEL (reference sequence). V lost 0 bases, J lost 3 bases, and 26 bases lay in between.

The V and J genes are TRBV9 and TRBJ2-3, with D possibly being TRBD2 (7 bases). In germline, CDR1 is SGDLS, CDR2 YYNGEE. The CDR3 has 15 residues. Trimming removed 0 bases from V and 7 bases from J, with 15 bases in between. The DNA for the CDR3 is TGTGCCAGCAGCGTAGTCGGCGGGGGCCCGCATACGCAGTATTTT. It is translated as CASSVVGGGPHTQYF. Drawing the rest from reference TRBV9 and TRBJ2-3, the complete variable domain is DSGVTQTPKHLITATGQRVTLRCSPRSGDLSVYWYQQSLDQGLQFLIQYYNGEERAKGNILERFSAQQFPDLHSELNLSSLELGDSALYFCASSVVGGGPHTQYFGPGTRLTVL.

The chain links TRBV24-1 to TRBJ2-3; 12 bases map to TRBD2. The CDR3 loop spans 18 amino acids. Germline V gene sequence: CDR1 KGHDR, CDR2 SFDVKD. V lost 6 bases and J lost 1; bases outside the gene matches: 10. CDR3 sequence reads: CATSSASGGGFGTDTQYF. CDR3 DNA: TGTGCCACCAGTTCGGCTAGCGGGGGGGGTTTTGGCACAGATACGCAGTATTTT.

This chain uses TRBV2 with TRBJ1-6; D not certain. The CDR3 is 16 amino acids. The V gene lost 1 base and the J gene lost 9 bases, with 16 bases spanning the gap. Germline-derived CDR1 and CDR2 are SNHLY and FYNNEI. CDR3 in DNA: TGTGCCAGCAGTGAAGGTGGAGGTCCTATGGCTTCACCCCTCCACTTT. Its protein is CASSEGGGPMASPLHF.

V is TRBV9 and J is TRBJ2-2; D ambiguous. The germline gives CDR1 SGDLS, CDR2 YYNGEE. The CDR3 extends over 16 amino acids. Trimming removed 2 bases from V and 1 base from J, with 12 bases in between. The CDR3 is CASSVGQMENTGELFF. In DNA form, the CDR3 reads TGTGCCAGCAGCGTTGGGCAGATGGAGAACACCGGGGAGCTGTTTTTT.

This clone was recorded a few times. The chain has TRBV9 and TRBJ2-2; 8 nucleotides line up with TRBD1. J lost 7 bases, V lost 3 bases, and 8 bases had no gene match. The V gene's germline CDR1 is SGDLS and CDR2 YYNGEE. The CDR3 runs to 15 residues. DNA for the CDR3: TGTGCCAGCAGCGGGCGGGACAGGCTCGTCGGGGAGCTGTTTTTT. It encodes CASSGRDRLVGELFF.

This chain joins TRBV6-5 and TRBJ1-2, with D unresolved. Trimming took off 0 bases at V and 2 bases at J, with 13 bases between the two ends. This CDR3 is built from 16 residues. CDR1 and CDR2 (germline): MNHEY, SVGAGI. The CDR3 is CASSYSTPTVNYGYTF. The CDR3 region has the DNA TGTGCCAGCAGTTACTCGACCCCTACAGTGAACTATGGCTACACCTTC.

This sequence joins TRBV4-2 and TRBJ1-1; D possibly corresponds to TRBD1 (5 bases). There are 16 residues in the CDR3. Trimming stripped 0 bases from V and 5 bases from J, with 16 bases between. Germline V gene lookup returns CDR1 LGHNA and CDR2 YNFKEQ. CDR3 in amino acids: CASSQEKGAGMTEAFF. The CDR3 DNA follows: TGTGCCAGCAGCCAAGAGAAGGGTGCAGGGATGACTGAAGCTTTCTTT.

This clone was observed a few times. V usage is TRBV6-5 and J usage is TRBJ1-6; 7 nucleotides line up with TRBD1. CDR1 is MNHEY and CDR2 is SVGAGI in the germline V gene. The CDR3 sequence is 14 residues long. Trimming removed 2 bases from V and 10 bases from J; junction bases left unmatched: 5. CDR3 coding DNA: TGTGCCAGCAGTTACCTACAGGGGCAATCACCCCTCCACTTT. It yields the protein CASSYLQGQSPLHF.

This clone appeared once. This sequence joins TRBV2 and TRBJ2-3, with TRBD2 matching 14 bases. Trimming cost V 6 bases and J 5 bases; bases outside gene matches: 16. Germline V gene lookup returns CDR1 SNHLY and CDR2 FYNNEI. This CDR3 comprises 19 residues. CDR3 coding DNA: TGTGCCAGCAGAAGGACTAGCGGGGGGTTCTTACGAGAGGGAGATACGCAGTATTTT. This encodes CASRRTSGGFLREGDTQYF.

V usage is TRBV19 and J usage is TRBJ1-5, with a weak D call TRBD1 (6 bases). V shed 6 bases and J shed 4 bases, with 13 bases lying between them. This CDR3 has 14 amino acids. Germline V gives CDR1 LNHDA, CDR2 SQIVND (reference sequence). For the CDR3, the DNA is TGTGCCAGTAGCCCTAGACAGGTTAATCAGCCCCAGCATTTT. It yields the protein CASSPRQVNQPQHF. The entire variable domain, with the rest obtained from reference TRBV19 and TRBJ1-5, is as follows: DGGITQSPKYLFRKEGQNVTLSCEQNLNHDAMYWYRQDPGQGLRLIYYSQIVNDFQKGDIAEGYSVSREKKESFPLTVTSAQKNPTAFYLCASSPRQVNQPQHFGDGTRLSIL.

CDR3 in amino acids: CASSLPGQRTDTQYF. The CDR3, as DNA: TGTGCCAGCAGCTTACCCGGACAGCGCACAGATACGCAGTATTTT. The rearrangement uses TRBV7-8 and TRBJ2-3; D is perhaps TRBD1 (6 bases). The CDR3 spans 15 residues. Germline V gene lookup returns CDR1 SGHVS and CDR2 FQNEAQ. V was cut by 2 bases and J by 1 base, with 10 bases left in between.

This chain's CDR3 is CASSRPTGFTEAFF. The CDR3 region has the DNA TGTGCCAGCAGTCGGCCAACAGGGTTTACTGAAGCTTTCTTT. The chain is built from TRBV6-6 and TRBJ1-1; TRBD1 might be the D (6 bases). Germline V CDR1 and CDR2: MNHNY, SVGAGI (reference sequence). The CDR3 totals 14 residues. Trimming took 5 bases from V and 5 from J, leaving 15 bases between them.